This T cell receptor beta chain was sequenced for a study of cytomegalovirus exposure and HLA in healthy donors (TCRdb year 2017). Some background on the complete study: In an earlier analysis of 587 of the donors, approximately 300 Gb of sequence data and 117 million unique TCR beta sequences from about 180 million T cells were reported. An early release covering 500 to 750 HLA-typed donors comprised 250 to 350 gigabases of sequencing data and approximately 85 million unique TCR sequences. Of the 300 to 500 genotyped donors, over 80% were placed in the genetic ancestry cluster associated with self-reported Caucasian donors. The aim of the study was to test whether cataloging public T cell receptors could identify signatures of past pathogen exposure. The study used immunosequencing to profile the T cell repertoires of several hundred subjects and linked those repertoires to cytomegalovirus serostatus. Along with the approximately 620-subject first cohort, a separate validation cohort of 120 different subjects was used. High-throughput TCR immunosequencing, statistical association of individual TCRs with disease status, and machine learning were combined to predict cytomegalovirus infection status. A later analysis re-examined previously published TCR beta repertoires from several hundred donors and added high-resolution HLA genotyping to investigate patterns of TCR occurrence. The later analysis used no new phenotypic data to find candidate immune exposures, relying instead on TCR beta sequences and their occurrence across donors. To decide whether each TCR beta V gene segment behaved as functional or pseudogenic, an earlier analysis of some 570 of the donors relied on high-throughput TCR beta sequencing. Donor age, sex, ethnicity and CMV serostatus were compiled alongside the repertoire data. A later genetic analysis used genome-wide SNP genotypes for about 55% of the 666 donors, treating that subset as a discovery cohort. Every discovery cohort repertoire had been produced on one sequencing platform. Class I and class II HLA loci were covered by the typing at four-digit resolution. Typing coverage varied by locus: 629-630 donors for A, B, C, DRB1 and DQB1; approximately 560 for DQA1; around 570 for DPA1; around 450 for DPB1. A handful of DR-DQ haplotypes were handled as single units for association and clustering because linkage in the cohort was strong. On average, roughly 250,000 unique TCR beta nucleotide sequences were sequenced per donor among some 430 genotyped donors of the cohort, with roughly 18% of those sequences being non-productive. Results and caveats for the whole study, not just this receptor: Linkage disequilibrium might explain the correlated functional status among segregating V segments, but an unknown experimental factor could not be excluded. The 87-base-pair reads could not distinguish some IMGT-functional V segments, including TRBV6-2 and TRBV6-3, so those segments were excluded. Most TCR sequences were seen in very few donors, while some public TCRs were found in many individuals. The classifier was reported to diagnose cytomegalovirus status with high specificity and sensitivity in both the original cohort and the validation cohort. In a later analysis, the rate of TCR association differed among HLA loci, with DRB1 alleles having the most associated TCRs and HLA-C alleles having the fewest. Only TCR beta chains were sequenced in this cohort, and the absence of alpha or paired-chain data limited detectable features. According to a later genetic analysis, donors in an Asian-associated ancestry cluster had fewer N-insertions in productive TCRs than the approximately 700-donor mean. Most CMV-associated TCR beta chains appeared to be HLA-restricted in a later analysis, and the HLA associations seemed to be driven largely by CMV exposure. According to a later analysis, parvovirus B19, influenza, CMV and Epstein-Barr virus appeared linked to several top co-occurrence clusters. In a later analysis, HLA-associated TCR beta chains were found to be more clonally expanded and to have lower generation probabilities than equally common non-associated chains. When HLA alleles, especially DR and DQ, strongly co-occurred, TCR associations were difficult to assign to individual alleles. The earlier analysis of about 600 of the donors excluded over 15 rarely observed V segments, including chromosome 9 orphons, because counts were too low. The authors suggested that the approach could potentially be generalized to other disease states and immunological phenotypes. Because HLA typing was missing for some donors at each locus, association tests included only the typed subset. Immune exposure information for the cohort was limited to CMV serostatus. A later genetic analysis associated a missense DCLRE1C variant with V-gene and J-gene trimming of TCR beta chains, and an independent cohort replicated the association. In vitro tests confirmed that a few of the cytomegalovirus-associated TCR beta chains recognize cytomegalovirus antigens. A group of highly shared sequence variants was considered likely to be a technical artifact of the sequencing pipeline. At a false discovery rate of 0.05, a later analysis linked some 18,000 TCR beta sequences to specific HLA alleles. Roughly uniform sequencing depth across donors was assumed in presence/absence analyses, although this assumption may not hold. Broadly in line with IMGT annotations, most TCR beta V segments showed up in productive rearrangements about 90% or about 30% of the time in an earlier analysis of about 500 of the donors. A further reported finding was that TCR beta sequences accurately predicted the HLA-A and HLA-B alleles for most subjects in the first cohort. The study gave a list of about 160 TCR beta chains associated with cytomegalovirus.

A remark on this clone: No antigen is known for it.

The library was made by the immunoSEQ multiplex PCR assay. The multiplex PCR relied on a mix of 60 forward primers for TCR Vbeta segments and 13 reverse primers for TCR Jbeta segments. Amplification of the CDR3 region of rearranged TCR beta genes was performed with a multiplex PCR assay on genomic DNA. On the Illumina HiSeq System, the amplified TCR beta libraries were sequenced as 87-base-pair reads. The authors' analysis ran thus. Across the 600 to 700 repertoires, a later analysis counted tens of millions of unique TCR beta chains, 8.5 million to 12 million of which were shared by at least two donors. Raw reads were error-corrected and collapsed into unique sequences by a nearest-neighbor algorithm in which closely related sequences were merged to remove PCR and sequencing errors. V, D and J gene segments were assigned by aligning CDR3 sequences to IMGT reference sequences. Each retained sequence needed at least a six-nucleotide match to both a V gene segment and a J gene segment. A rearrangement counted as productive if the CDR3 had no stop codons and remained in frame with V and J, and every other rearrangement counted as non-productive. CDR3 was defined according to IMGT convention as the region running from the second conserved V-encoded cysteine to the conserved J-encoded phenylalanine. The earlier analysis of 500 to 600 of the donors excluded sequences that lacked an unambiguous match to a single V gene segment. In an earlier analysis of roughly 500 of the donors, V segments were called functional above 56.7% productive rearrangements and were called segregating when the between-donor standard deviation exceeded 5%. A statistical classification framework was built to diagnose cytomegalovirus status from the catalog of TCR beta chain sequences. In a later analysis, V and J genes were assigned by comparing TCR nucleotide sequences against IMGT/GENE-DB human TR gene sequences. A later analysis assigned CDR3 sequences and most-parsimonious VDJ recombination scenarios with the TCRdist pipeline. In a later analysis, each TCR beta chain was defined by its CDR3 amino acid sequence together with its V-gene family, and reads without a unique V-gene family were excluded. In a later analysis, 450 to 600 highly shared, low-generation-probability nucleotide sequences were removed to address suspected cross-contamination and a sequencing artifact. A later analysis calculated a clonal expansion index for each public chain from normalized within-repertoire ranks of inferred template counts. In a later analysis, generation probabilities were computed using a VDJ recombination model fitted to out-of-frame rearrangements, and the results were checked against IGoR. Hypergeometric tests were used in a later analysis to score TCR-TCR, TCR-HLA and TCR-CMV co-occurrence, with a repertoire-size bias correction applied to the TCR pairs. False discovery rates were estimated in a later analysis by permuting HLA or CMV assignments 20 times. In a later analysis, co-occurring TCRs were grouped with DBSCAN, and TCRdist sequence similarity was added when clustering was performed within HLA-allele-positive subsets. For co-occurrence clustering, repertoires with fewer than 30,000 or more than 120,000 public chains were excluded, along with five repertoires with anomalous nucleotide sharing. TCRdb holds this immuneACCESS table with in-frame rearrangements only. Some clones are missing; in checked studies, unresolved V genes explain under half, and the rest has no known cause. The V and J calls and clone size are taken from that table; D and trimming were inferred from the DNA. The table for this sample shows 100,000 to 150,000 clones. The ten top clones hold 1.5% to 2% of the sample.

V has 4 bases trimmed and J has 5 bases trimmed; junction bases matching no gene number 7. CDR3 length: 15 amino acids, cysteine to phenylalanine. Solely the CDR3 DNA is kept, with 45 bases framed from the first base. CDR1 and CDR2, per the germline V gene (reference sequence), are MNHEY and SMNVEV. In total, about 650 healthy bone marrow donors made up the cohort. Cohort members were all nominally healthy when sampled, although unrecorded immune exposures were likely present. The donor tested CMV seronegative and was one of the 352 seronegative cohort members. A peripheral blood sample was collected from each donor, and TCR beta sequencing was performed on peripheral blood mononuclear cells. Genomic DNA extraction from the blood cell samples was performed with the Qiagen DNeasy Blood Extraction Kit.

This chain joins TRBV27 to TRBJ2-7, and TRBD2 matches 11 of the central bases. The sample taken for sequencing was PBMCs. This TCR came from a man aged 18 to 30 in good health and CMV-seronegative. Read as DNA, the sequence is TGTGCCAGCAGTTACCTAGCGGGGGGTCCCGACGAGCAGTACTTC. It encodes CASSYLAGGPDEQYF.